These T cell receptor beta chains were read from a single sample in a study of CD8+CD57+ T cells in acquired aplastic anemia. One entry per CDR3 protein results from TCRdb running MiXCR on the reads. The sample consists of roughly 200,000 distinct CDR3 sequences, approximately 60% of them appearing once. Sequenced input: sorted CD4+, CD8+, or CD8+CD57+ T cells (not recorded which) from PBMCs. The receptors were sampled from a human donor in good health. CDR3s include the opening cysteine and the closing phenylalanine or tryptophan.

>TRBV7-9
CASSLGWTSGYEQYF
>TRBV15
CATSRATSGSLGTQYF
>TRBV4-2
CASRPSGTTDTQYF
>TRBV9
CASSPSGHEQYF
>TRBV5-6
CASSLVKGGDGTEAFF
>TRBV27
CASSFGKYEHF
>TRBV5-1
CASSHVEGEQYF
>TRBV4-3
CASSQDRTGNTIYF
>TRBV20-1
CSAGPGGRDYNEQFF
>TRBV20-1
CSAQLTESRGYTF
>TRBV29-1
CSVERTAGDEAFF
>TRBV19
CASSIFGTDYGYTF
>TRBV19
CASSRDRYSGNTIYF
>TRBV6-2/TRBV6-3
CASSSLDNYEQYF
>TRBV19
CASSIGGTSGGTGELFF
>TRBV20-1
CSARFEGPTGELFF
>TRBV29-1
CSVRTGVDEQYF
>TRBV10-3
CAIKQNAVGYNEQFF
>TRBV7-9
CASGGSGANVLTF
>TRBV2
CASGRSGSLGYTF
>TRBV15
CATSNESRELRTQYF
>TRBV20-1
CSAGFGRELDEQFF
>TRBV7-6
CASSSRGTGDNEQFF
>TRBV19
CASSPGLAGHEQYF
>TRBV10-1
CATEGGLETQYF
>TRBV25-1
CASGTPTGGEKLFF
>TRBV4-1
CASSQTPGPGNGYTF
>TRBV6-5
CASSYKDYYGYTF
>TRBV7-9
CASSLEGDAFF
>TRBV20-1
CSATTGLGYEQYF